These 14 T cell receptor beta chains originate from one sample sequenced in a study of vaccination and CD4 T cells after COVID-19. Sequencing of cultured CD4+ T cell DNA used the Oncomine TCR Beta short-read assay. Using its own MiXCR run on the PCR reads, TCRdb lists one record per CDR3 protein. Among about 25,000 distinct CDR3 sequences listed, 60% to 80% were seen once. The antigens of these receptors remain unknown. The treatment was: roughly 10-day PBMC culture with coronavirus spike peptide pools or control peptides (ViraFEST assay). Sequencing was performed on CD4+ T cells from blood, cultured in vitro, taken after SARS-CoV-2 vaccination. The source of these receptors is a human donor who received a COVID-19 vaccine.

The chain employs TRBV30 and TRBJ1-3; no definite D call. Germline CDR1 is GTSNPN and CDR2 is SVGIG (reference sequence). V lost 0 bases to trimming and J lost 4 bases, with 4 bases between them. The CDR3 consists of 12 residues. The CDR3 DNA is TGTGCCTGGAGTGTATACGGAAACACCATATATTTT. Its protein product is CAWSVYGNTIYF.

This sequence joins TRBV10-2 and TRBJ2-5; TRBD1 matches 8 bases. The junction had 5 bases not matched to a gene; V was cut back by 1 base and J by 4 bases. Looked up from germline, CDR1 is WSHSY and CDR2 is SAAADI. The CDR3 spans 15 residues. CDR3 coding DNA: TGCGCCAGCAGTGAGTATGGCAGGGGGCGAGAGACCCAGTACTTC. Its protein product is CASSEYGRGRETQYF.

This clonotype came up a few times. CDR3 DNA: TGTGCCAGCAGTACTAGCGGGCTACAAGAGACCCAGTACTTC. This sequence encodes CASSTSGLQETQYF. V usage is TRBV6-1 and J usage is TRBJ2-5; 9 nucleotides agree with TRBD2. With V trimmed by 5 bases and J by 2 bases, 3 bases remained unmatched. Germline CDR1 and CDR2: MNHNS and SASEGT. The CDR3 contains 14 residues.

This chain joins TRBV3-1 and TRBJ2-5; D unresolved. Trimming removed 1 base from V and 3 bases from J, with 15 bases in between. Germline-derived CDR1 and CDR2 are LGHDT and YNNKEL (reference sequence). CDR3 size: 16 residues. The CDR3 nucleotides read TGTGCCAGCAGCCAAGGCTGGGCCGGCGCTGAAGAGACCCAGTACTTC. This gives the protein CASSQGWAGAEETQYF.

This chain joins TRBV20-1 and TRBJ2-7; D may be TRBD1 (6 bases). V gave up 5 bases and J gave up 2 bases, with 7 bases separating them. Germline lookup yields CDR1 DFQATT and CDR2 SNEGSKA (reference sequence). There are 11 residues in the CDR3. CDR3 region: CSAGGTYEQYF. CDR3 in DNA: TGCAGTGCTGGGGGCACCTACGAGCAGTACTTC.

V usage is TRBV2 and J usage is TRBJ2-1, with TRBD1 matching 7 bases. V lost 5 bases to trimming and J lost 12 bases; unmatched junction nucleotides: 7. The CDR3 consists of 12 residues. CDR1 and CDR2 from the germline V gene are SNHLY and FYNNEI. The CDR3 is CASSTQGSRQFF. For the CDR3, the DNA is TGTGCCAGCAGTACACAGGGGTCCCGGCAGTTCTTC. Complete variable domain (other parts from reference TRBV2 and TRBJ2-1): EPEVTQTPSHQVTQMGQEVILRCVPISNHLYFYWYRQILGQKVEFLVSFYNNEISEKSEIFDDQFSVERPDGSNFTLKIRSTKLEDSAMYFCASSTQGSRQFFGPGTRLTVL.

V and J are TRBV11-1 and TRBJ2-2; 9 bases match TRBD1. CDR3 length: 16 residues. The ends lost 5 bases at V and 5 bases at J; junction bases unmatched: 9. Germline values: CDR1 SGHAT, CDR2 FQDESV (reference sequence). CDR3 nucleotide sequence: TGTGCCAGCAGCCCACGTCCCGGGACAGGGACCGGGGAGCTGTTTTTT. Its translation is CASSPRPGTGTGELFF.

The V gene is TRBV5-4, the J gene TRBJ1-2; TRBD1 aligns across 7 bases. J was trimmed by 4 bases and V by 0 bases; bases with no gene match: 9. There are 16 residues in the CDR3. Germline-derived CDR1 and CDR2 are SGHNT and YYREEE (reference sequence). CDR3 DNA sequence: TGTGCCAGCAGCTTGGCTTTAACACAGGGGACCTATGGCTACACCTTC. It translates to CASSLALTQGTYGYTF. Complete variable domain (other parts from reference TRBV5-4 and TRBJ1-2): ETGVTQSPTHLIKTRGQQVTLRCSSQSGHNTVSWYQQALGQGPQFIFQYYREEENGRGNFPPRFSGLQFPNYSSELNVNALELDDSALYLCASSLALTQGTYGYTFGSGTRLTVV.

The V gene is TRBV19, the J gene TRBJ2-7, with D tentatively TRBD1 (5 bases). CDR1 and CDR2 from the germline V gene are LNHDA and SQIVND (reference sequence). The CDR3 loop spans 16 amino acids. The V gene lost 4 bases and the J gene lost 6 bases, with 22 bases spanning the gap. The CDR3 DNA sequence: TGTGCCAGTAGTACGCGCGACAGAGCATACCCCGGCGAGCAGTACTTC. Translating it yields CASSTRDRAYPGEQYF.

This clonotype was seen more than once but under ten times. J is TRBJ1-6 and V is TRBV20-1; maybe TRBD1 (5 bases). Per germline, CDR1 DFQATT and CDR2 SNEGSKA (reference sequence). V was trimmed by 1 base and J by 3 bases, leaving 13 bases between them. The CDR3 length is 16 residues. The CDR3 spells CSARVRGGNYNSPLHF. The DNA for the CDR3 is TGCAGTGCTAGAGTACGGGGGGGAAACTATAATTCACCCCTCCACTTT.

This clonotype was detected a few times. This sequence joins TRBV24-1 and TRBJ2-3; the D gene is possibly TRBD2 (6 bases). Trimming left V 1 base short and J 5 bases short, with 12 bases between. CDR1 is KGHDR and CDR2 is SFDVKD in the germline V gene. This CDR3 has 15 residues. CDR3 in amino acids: CATSDFGTAGDTQYF. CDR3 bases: TGTGCCACCAGTGATTTCGGGACTGCGGGAGATACGCAGTATTTT.

CDR3 coding DNA: TGCAGTGCCATAGCCCCGACAGGGGCGAACGAGCAGTACTTC. Translating gives CSAIAPTGANEQYF. V is TRBV20-1 and J is TRBJ2-7; the match to TRBD1 covers 8 bases. Germline values: CDR1 DFQATT, CDR2 SNEGSKA (reference sequence). V lost 6 bases to trimming and J lost 5 bases; unmatched junction nucleotides: 12. This CDR3 has 14 residues.

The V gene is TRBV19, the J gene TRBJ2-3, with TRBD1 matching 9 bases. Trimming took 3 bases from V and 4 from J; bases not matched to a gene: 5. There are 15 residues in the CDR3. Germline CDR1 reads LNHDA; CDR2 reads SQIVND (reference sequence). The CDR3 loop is CASSMITGGPDTQYF. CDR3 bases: TGTGCCAGTAGTATGATAACAGGGGGCCCAGATACGCAGTATTTT.

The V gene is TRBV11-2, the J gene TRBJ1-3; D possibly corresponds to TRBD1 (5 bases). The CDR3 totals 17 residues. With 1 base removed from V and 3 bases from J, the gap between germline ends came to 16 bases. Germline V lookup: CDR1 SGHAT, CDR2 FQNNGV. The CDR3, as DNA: TGTGCCAGCAGCTTAGTAAGGGGTCTCACCTATGGAAACACCATATATTTT. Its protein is CASSLVRGLTYGNTIYF.